These 21 T cell receptor beta chains were sequenced from one sample in a study of regulatory T cells in long-lasting Graves disease (dated by TCRdb to the early 2020s). Preparation of the library involved multiplex PCR. TCRdb records Illumina HiSeq 4000 as the sequencer. TCR beta libraries were built with iRepertoire HTBI primers and Arm-PCR amplification of CDR3 regions. In TCRdb, the public reads were trimmed at Q25 with fastp and aligned with MiXCR, with productive beta chains retained. All rows with the same CDR3 protein become a single entry with the most common DNA and genes. Across this sample there are around 450,000 distinct CDR3 sequences, with around a fifth seen only once. The leading ten clones occupy around 7% of the sample. What the time point label conveys for this sample: persistent/refractory GD, antithyroid drugs over 5 years with positive TRAb. For both TCR sequencing and RNA sequencing, RNA was extracted from PBMCs using TRIzol.

This sample comprised peripheral blood mononuclear cells (PBMCs), obtained when the disease was refractory, from a patient treated with antithyroid drugs. The receptors here all came from a female donor with Graves disease.

This clonotype was seen only a few times. This chain uses TRBV28 with TRBJ2-3; a weak D match, TRBD2 (6 bases). CDR1 and CDR2 (germline): MDHEN, SYDVKM. The CDR3 extends over 16 amino acids. Trimming shortened V by 2 bases and J by 7 bases, and 19 bases separated the two germline ends. This chain's CDR3 is CASSLSGQAPPNTQYF. As DNA, the CDR3 is TGTGCCAGCAGTTTAAGCGGGCAGGCGCCGCCAAATACGCAGTATTTT.

The chain uses TRBV11-2 and TRBJ2-4; the match to TRBD1 covers 9 bases. Germline CDR1 and CDR2: SGHAT and FQNNGV. The CDR3 length is 15 residues. Trimming removed 5 bases from V and 8 bases from J; junction bases left unmatched: 10. In nucleotides, the CDR3 is TGTGCCAGCAGCCCACAGGGGGCTAAGGGAGACATTCAGTACTTC. Residues: CASSPQGAKGDIQYF.

There are a few counts of this clonotype. The CDR3 DNA is TGCGCCAGCAGCTCCGGGACAGGGATCGGGGAGCTGTTTTTT. This codes for CASSSGTGIGELFF. V is TRBV5-1 and J is TRBJ2-2; TRBD1 matches 9 bases. CDR1 and CDR2 from the germline V gene are SGHRS and YFSETQ. The ends lost 3 bases at V and 7 bases at J; junction bases unmatched: 4. The CDR3 consists of 14 residues.

This sequence joins TRBV5-4 and TRBJ1-2; D may be TRBD1 (6 bases). Germline V lookup: CDR1 SGHNT, CDR2 YYREEE (reference sequence). Trimming took 0 bases from V and 1 from J, leaving 10 bases between them. The CDR3 has 15 residues. This chain's CDR3 is CASSLAVGGNYGYTF. DNA for the CDR3: TGTGCCAGCAGCTTGGCAGTAGGGGGTAACTATGGCTACACCTTC. The full variable domain, rest sourced from reference TRBV5-4 and TRBJ1-2, is ETGVTQSPTHLIKTRGQQVTLRCSSQSGHNTVSWYQQALGQGPQFIFQYYREEENGRGNFPPRFSGLQFPNYSSELNVNALELDDSALYLCASSLAVGGNYGYTFGSGTRLTVV.

The chain carries TRBV6-2 or TRBV6-3 and TRBJ2-2; 12 bases agree with TRBD2. The V gene end was trimmed by 1 base and the J gene end by 8 bases; junction bases not matched to a gene: 2. The CDR3 spans 15 residues. CDR1 is MNHEY and CDR2 is SVGEGT in the germline V gene. The DNA for the CDR3 is TGTGCCAGCAGTTACTGGACTAGCGGGGAGGGGGAGCTGTTTTTT. Its protein product is CASSYWTSGEGELFF.

In this sample, this clonotype turned up a few times. The chain employs TRBV25-1 and TRBJ2-7, with 9 bases matching TRBD2. CDR3 length: 14 amino acids. Germline V lookup: CDR1 MGHDK, CDR2 SYGVNS. V was pared by 3 bases and J by 5 bases, with 5 bases of the junction left unmatched. CDR3 in amino acids: CASSESSGSDEQYF. CDR3 bases: TGTGCCAGCAGTGAGAGTAGCGGGAGTGACGAGCAGTACTTC.

This clonotype was detected many times. The CDR3 nucleotides are TGTGCCAGCATATTAGCGGGAGTTGAGACCCAGTACTTC. Protein sequence: CASILAGVETQYF. The chain recombines TRBV6-1 with TRBJ2-5; 9 bases align to TRBD2. Germline V gene sequence: CDR1 MNHNS, CDR2 SASEGT. V lost 7 bases, J lost 5 bases, and 5 bases stayed unmatched. This CDR3 contains 13 residues.

At least ten counts were recorded for this clonotype. This chain joins TRBV11-2 and TRBJ1-1, with D unresolved. Per the germline V gene, CDR1 is SGHAT and CDR2 is FQNNGV. V lost 2 bases and J lost 3, with 10 bases in between. CDR3 length equals 14 residues. For the CDR3, the DNA is TGTGCCAGCAGCTTAAGAGTCCAGGACACTGAAGCTTTCTTT. This gives the protein CASSLRVQDTEAFF.

This clonotype was recorded many times. The gene calls are TRBV19 and TRBJ1-4; D ambiguous. The CDR3 runs to 15 residues. Trimming took 5 bases from V and 5 from J, leaving 15 bases between them. Germline-derived CDR1 and CDR2 are LNHDA and SQIVND (reference sequence). In nucleotides, the CDR3 is TGTGCCAGTAGTGGTCTTGGGCCACCAAATGAAAAACTGTTTTTT. The encoded protein is CASSGLGPPNEKLFF.

This clonotype was recorded at least ten times. The chain joins TRBV12-3 or TRBV12-4 to TRBJ1-2; D call uncertain. CDR3 size: 11 residues. Trimming pared 6 bases from V and 4 bases from J, leaving 6 bases between. CDR3 bases: TGTGCCAGCAGCCGGTCCTATGGCTACACCTTC. Protein product: CASSRSYGYTF.

This clonotype was detected many times. This chain connects TRBV3-1 to TRBJ1-5, with D possibly matching TRBD1 (6 bases). The CDR3 extends over 13 amino acids. Germline-derived CDR1 and CDR2 are LGHDT and YNNKEL (reference sequence). V was cut by 2 bases and J by 4 bases, with 6 bases left in between. The CDR3 loop reads CASSQRGNQPQHF. The CDR3 DNA reads as TGTGCCAGCAGCCAAAGGGGGAATCAGCCCCAGCATTTT.

V and J are TRBV7-6 and TRBJ1-4; D possibly corresponds to TRBD1 (6 bases). The V gene's germline CDR1 is SGHVS and CDR2 FNYEAQ. The ends were cut back, 5 bases at V and 8 bases at J, with 27 bases in the middle. This CDR3 region has 18 residues. This CDR3 is CASSAPRGGSSGEEKLFF. DNA for the CDR3: TGTGCCAGCAGCGCACCTAGAGGGGGGTCCTCTGGAGAAGAAAAACTGTTTTTT.

The V gene is TRBV10-3, the J gene TRBJ1-5; the D is unclear. Looked up from germline, CDR1 is ENHRY and CDR2 is SYGVKD. The V and J ends lost 0 bases and 5 bases respectively, with 11 bases between them. CDR3 length equals 15 residues. The CDR3 protein is CAISESQPPDQPQHF. CDR3 nucleotides: TGTGCCATCAGTGAGTCCCAACCTCCTGATCAGCCCCAGCATTTT.

This clonotype turned up a few times. The chain has TRBV24-1 and TRBJ1-2; D may be TRBD1 (5 bases). Deletions cut 5 bases from V and 6 bases from J, with 12 bases between. In germline, CDR1 is KGHDR, CDR2 SFDVKD. This CDR3 region has 13 residues. The CDR3 spells CATSVEGGDGYTF. The CDR3 nucleotides are TGTGCCACCAGTGTAGAGGGAGGGGATGGCTACACCTTC.

This clonotype appeared a few times. One end of the junction fails to match germline, which may point to a read error. The V gene is TRBV19, the J gene TRBJ2-5; 7 bases map to TRBD1. Germline V CDR1 and CDR2: LNHDA, SQIVND (reference sequence). The CDR3 has 16 amino acids. For the CDR3, the DNA is TGTGCGAGTAGGGGAGAAGCAGGGGGTTTCCTAGAGACCCAGTACTTC. It specifies CASRGEAGGFLETQYF.

The sample holds many counts of this clonotype. V is TRBV20-1 and J is TRBJ1-2, with 9 bases identical to TRBD1. The V segment lost 3 bases and the J segment 6 bases; nucleotides outside the gene matches: 8. Germline V gives CDR1 DFQATT, CDR2 SNEGSKA (reference sequence). There are 14 residues in the CDR3. The CDR3 DNA follows: TGCAGTGCTAGTGGACAGGGGTCTATGGATGGCTACACCTTC. Its translation: CSASGQGSMDGYTF.

In its sample, this clonotype was seen many times. CDR3 nucleotides: TGTGCCAGCAGTTACAAAGGAAATAGACGCGAGCAGTACTTC. Translating it yields CASSYKGNRREQYF. J is TRBJ2-7 and V is TRBV6-2 or TRBV6-3, with unresolved D. CDR3 length: 14 amino acids. The ends were cut back, 2 bases at V and 6 bases at J, with 14 bases in the middle. Per the germline V gene, CDR1 is MNHEY and CDR2 is SVGEGT.

This clonotype was recorded at least ten times. The V gene is TRBV18, the J gene TRBJ2-5; 8 nucleotides agree with TRBD2. Germline CDR1 and CDR2: KGHSH and LQKENI. CDR3 length: 13 residues. V was pared by 8 bases and J by 4 bases, with 6 bases of the junction left unmatched. CDR3 nucleotide sequence: TGTGCCAGCAGTGGTCTAGCGGGAGAGACCCAGTACTTC. Translated, it gives CASSGLAGETQYF.

The sample holds a few counts of this clonotype. The chain joins TRBV19 to TRBJ2-7; 12 bases are shared with TRBD2. From germline, CDR1 is LNHDA and CDR2 SQIVND (reference sequence). The ends lost 11 bases at V and 4 bases at J; junction bases unmatched: 6. This CDR3 is 13 amino acids long. The chain's CDR3 is CACGLAGSYEQYF. The DNA of the CDR3 is TGTGCCTGTGGACTAGCGGGATCTTACGAGCAGTACTTC.

There are many counts of this clonotype. The J gene is TRBJ2-7, the V gene TRBV28, with D hard to call. The CDR3 is 12 amino acids. The V gene lost 4 bases and the J gene lost 4 bases, with 8 bases spanning the gap. Germline V gene sequence: CDR1 MDHEN, CDR2 SYDVKM. The CDR3 protein is CASSSTEYEQYF. For the CDR3, the DNA is TGTGCCAGCAGTTCCACAGAGTACGAGCAGTACTTC.

There are many counts of this clonotype. The V gene is TRBV5-1, the J gene TRBJ2-7; 8 bases map to TRBD2. CDR3 size: 14 residues. CDR1 is SGHRS, CDR2 YFSETQ, per germline. Trimming took 4 bases from V and 6 from J; bases not matched to a gene: 9. For the CDR3, the DNA is TGCGCCAGCAGCGAGGGCGGGAGGTCTGGCGAGCAGTACTTC. Its protein is CASSEGGRSGEQYF.